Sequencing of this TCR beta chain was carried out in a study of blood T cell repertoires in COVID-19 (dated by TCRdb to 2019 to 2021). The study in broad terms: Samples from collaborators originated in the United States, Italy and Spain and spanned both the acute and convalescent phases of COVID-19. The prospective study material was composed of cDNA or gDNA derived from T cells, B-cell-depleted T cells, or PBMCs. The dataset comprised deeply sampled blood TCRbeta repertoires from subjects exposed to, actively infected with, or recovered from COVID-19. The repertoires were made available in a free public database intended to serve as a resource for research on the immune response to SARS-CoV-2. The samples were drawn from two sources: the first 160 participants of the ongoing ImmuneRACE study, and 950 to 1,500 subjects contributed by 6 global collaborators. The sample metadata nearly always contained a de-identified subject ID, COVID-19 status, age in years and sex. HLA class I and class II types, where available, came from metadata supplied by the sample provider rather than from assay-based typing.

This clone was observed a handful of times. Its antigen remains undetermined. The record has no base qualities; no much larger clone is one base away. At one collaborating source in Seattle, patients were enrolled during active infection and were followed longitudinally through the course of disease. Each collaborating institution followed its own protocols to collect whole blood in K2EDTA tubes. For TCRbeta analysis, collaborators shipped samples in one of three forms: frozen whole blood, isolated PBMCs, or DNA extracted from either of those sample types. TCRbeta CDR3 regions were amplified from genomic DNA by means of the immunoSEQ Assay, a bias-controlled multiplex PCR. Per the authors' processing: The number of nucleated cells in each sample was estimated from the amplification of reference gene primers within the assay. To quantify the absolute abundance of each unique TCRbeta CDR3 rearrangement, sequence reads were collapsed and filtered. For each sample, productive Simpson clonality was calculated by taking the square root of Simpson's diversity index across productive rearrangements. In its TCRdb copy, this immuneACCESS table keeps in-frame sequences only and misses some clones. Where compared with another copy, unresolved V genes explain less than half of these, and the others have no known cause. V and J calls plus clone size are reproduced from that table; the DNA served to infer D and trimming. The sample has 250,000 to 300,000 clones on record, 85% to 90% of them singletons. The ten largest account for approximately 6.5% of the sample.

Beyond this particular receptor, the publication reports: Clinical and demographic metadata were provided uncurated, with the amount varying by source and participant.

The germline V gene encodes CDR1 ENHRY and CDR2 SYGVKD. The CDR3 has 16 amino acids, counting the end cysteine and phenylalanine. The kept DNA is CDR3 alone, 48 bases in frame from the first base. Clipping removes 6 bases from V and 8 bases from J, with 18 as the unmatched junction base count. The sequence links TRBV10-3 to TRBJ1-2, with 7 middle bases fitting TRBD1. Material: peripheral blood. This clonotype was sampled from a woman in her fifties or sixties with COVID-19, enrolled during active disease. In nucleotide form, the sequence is TGTGCCATCAGAGGACAGGTACTTAACTATGTCGAGGGCTACACCTTC. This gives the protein CAIRGQVLNYVEGYTF.